Listed below are T cell receptor beta chains from one sample, sequenced in a study of blood T cell repertoires in COVID-19. Libraries were prepared by immunoSEQ multiplex PCR; TCRdb keeps only in-frame clonotypes and omits some of them. The table shows 90,000 to 110,000 clones, with around 81% occurring only once. Sequencing used peripheral blood. The receptor source for this set is a human donor in a cohort sampled during active or convalescent COVID-19. Both conserved end residues are part of each CDR3. The D gene is left open where the match is weak. The listing skips clone size in some rows; elsewhere it reads once, few, many or a size class.

CDR3	DNA	size	D	V	J
CASSFLEDYGYTF	TGTGCCAGCAGCTTCCTCGAGGACTATGGCTACACCTTC	-	-	TRBV5-5	TRBJ1-2
CASSRSDLRDKAYEQYF	TGTGCCAGCAGCCGAAGCGACCTCCGGGACAAGGCCTACGAGCAGTACTTC	-	-	TRBV14	TRBJ2-7
CASSSDRVNEQFF	TGTGCCAGCAGTTCTGACAGGGTCAATGAGCAGTTCTTC	-	TRBD1	TRBV27	TRBJ2-1
CASSRERAYAAFF	TGTGCCAGCAGCAGAGAGAGGGCCTATGCGGCTTTCTTT	-	-	TRBV5-6	TRBJ1-1
CAISDNGRAPDTQYF	TGTGCCATCAGTGATAACGGGAGGGCCCCAGATACGCAGTATTTT	once	TRBD2	TRBV10-3	TRBJ2-3
CASSLWASGRLVKQFF	TGTGCCAGCAGTTTATGGGCTAGCGGGAGGTTAGTTAAGCAGTTCTTC	-	TRBD2	TRBV27	TRBJ2-1
CASSDLAAKYGYTF	TGTGCCAGCAGCGATTTGGCAGCGAAATATGGCTACACCTTC	-	-	TRBV9	TRBJ1-2
CASSSSGLGSNEQFF	TGTGCCAGCAGCTCATCGGGACTAGGTTCTAATGAGCAGTTCTTC	-	TRBD2	TRBV7-6	TRBJ2-1
CASSYQGPRNEQFF	TGTGCCAGCAGTTACCAGGGCCCCCGCAATGAGCAGTTCTTC	-	-	TRBV6-5	TRBJ2-1
CAISESQGRVQPQHF	TGTGCCATCAGTGAATCCCAGGGTCGGGTTCAGCCCCAGCATTTT	-	-	TRBV10-3	TRBJ1-5
CAISVTGGETEAFF	TGTGCCATCAGTGTGACAGGGGGCGAGACTGAAGCTTTCTTT	-	TRBD1	TRBV10-3	TRBJ1-1
CASSYSGGLETQYF	TGTGCCAGCAGTTATTCAGGGGGCTTGGAGACCCAGTACTTC	-	TRBD1	TRBV6-9	TRBJ2-5
CASSPGQRANEQFF	TGTGCCAGCTCACCAGGACAGCGAGCCAATGAGCAGTTCTTC	-	-	TRBV18	TRBJ2-1
CASSAGRGVWSPLHF	TGTGCCAGCAGCGCAGGGCGGGGGGTATGGTCACCCCTCCACTTT	-	-	TRBV28	TRBJ1-6
CASSLGTGDSQPQHF	TGCGCCAGCAGCTTGGGGACAGGGGATAGCCAGCCCCAGCATTTT	-	TRBD1	TRBV5-1	TRBJ1-5